These 8 T cell receptor beta chains were all obtained from the same sample, sequenced in a study of shared clonotypes between healthy human individuals. Clones were sequenced by immunoSEQ multiplex PCR, and TCRdb holds only the in-frame ones, with some missing. The sample holds fewer than 650,000 clones, about 79% seen once. The sample taken for sequencing was PBMCs. The receptors were sampled from a woman between 40 and 50 years old in good health. Some clones in this sample may be carry-over from other donors' samples.

This clone was observed once. The rearrangement uses TRBV5-1 and TRBJ2-3, with 7 bases that match TRBD1. The junction had 7 bases not matched to a gene; V was cut back by 0 bases and J by 6 bases. The length of the CDR3 is 15 residues. Germline V gene data show CDR1 as SGHRS and CDR2 as YFSETQ. The DNA for the CDR3 is TGCGCCAGCAGCTTGGAGGGGGCTTTTGGTGATACGCAGTATTTT. Translated: CASSLEGAFGDTQYF.

This chain joins TRBV28 and TRBJ2-7, with 7 bases aligning to TRBD1. J lost 6 bases, V lost 3 bases, and 11 bases had no gene match. The CDR3 sequence is 15 residues long. CDR1 is MDHEN and CDR2 is SYDVKM in the germline V gene. CDR3 residues: CASSLGRDSFSEQYF. In DNA form, the CDR3 reads TGTGCCAGCAGTTTGGGACGGGACAGCTTTTCCGAGCAGTACTTC.

This clone has just one count. The chain has TRBV28 and TRBJ2-3, with 8 bases that match TRBD1. Trimming took 5 bases from V and 1 from J; bases not matched to a gene: 5. There are 15 residues in the CDR3. CDR1 and CDR2 from the germline V gene are MDHEN and SYDVKM. CDR3 DNA: TGTGCCAGCAGTGCACCGGGACAGGGCACAGATACGCAGTATTTT. Its protein is CASSAPGQGTDTQYF.

This chain links TRBV4-2 with TRBJ2-1; TRBD1 is a possible D gene (6 bases). The CDR3 is 15 residues long. Looked up from germline, CDR1 is LGHNA and CDR2 is YNFKEQ. The ends were cut back, 0 bases at V and 7 bases at J, with 13 bases in the middle. This CDR3 reads CASSQDRQVVNEQFF. In DNA form, the CDR3 reads TGTGCCAGCAGCCAAGATAGACAGGTTGTAAATGAGCAGTTCTTC.

There are a few counts of this clone. CDR3 in amino acids: CATYGQGGYNEQFF. The CDR3 bases are TGTGCCACCTACGGACAGGGTGGTTACAATGAGCAGTTCTTC. The V call is TRBV25-1, the J call TRBJ2-1; 8 bases are shared with TRBD1. Trimming at V came to 10 bases and at J to 4 bases, leaving 9 bases not matched to a gene. Germline CDR1 reads MGHDK; CDR2 reads SYGVNS. CDR3 length: 14 amino acids.

The rearrangement uses TRBV5-6 and TRBJ2-1; no definite D call. This CDR3 spans 11 amino acids. V lost 1 base, J lost 8 bases, and 4 bases lay in between. CDR1 and CDR2 (germline): SGHDT, YYEEEE. CDR3 amino acids: CASSLYHEQFF. Here the CDR3 DNA reads TGTGCCAGCAGCTTGTACCATGAGCAGTTCTTC.

The CDR3: CASRVYAAGLGTEAFF. CDR3 DNA sequence: TGCGCCAGCAGAGTATACGCGGCAGGGCTTGGCACTGAAGCTTTCTTT. This chain uses TRBV10-2 with TRBJ1-1; the D gene is possibly TRBD1 (5 bases). The CDR3 is made up of 16 amino acids. V shed 6 bases and J shed 4 bases, with 21 bases lying between them. CDR1 is WSHSY, CDR2 SAAADI, per germline.

The chain employs TRBV29-1 and TRBJ2-7; D unresolved. The germline gives CDR1 SQVTM, CDR2 ANQGSEA. With 4 bases removed from V and 5 bases from J, the gap between germline ends came to 9 bases. CDR3 length: 11 residues. Written as DNA, the CDR3 is TGCAGCGTTGGTTGGGGTAACGAGCAGTACTTC. The encoded protein is CSVGWGNEQYF.